The rows below give T cell receptor beta chains drawn from one sample of a study of molecular identifiers for immune sequencing clone quantification. TCRdb processed the PCR reads anew with MiXCR; each CDR3 protein has one entry. The repertoire holds approximately 37,000 distinct CDR3 sequences, roughly 21% seen once, with roughly 0.99% in the top ten. The sample comprised naive CD8+ T cells from blood, with Jurkat cell RNA spiked in. These receptors came from a human donor in good health. Some libraries in this study had Jurkat cell RNA spiked in. Both conserved end residues are part of each CDR3. D genes are given only for firm matches. Rows may omit the clone size; those that give it use once, few, many or a size class.

D gene: TRBD1; J gene: TRBJ2-1; CDR3 length: 12; V gene: TRBV2; clone size: NA; CDR3 DNA: TGTGCCAGCAGCGGGACAGCAAATGAGCAGTTCTTC; CDR3 protein: CASSGTANEQFF
D gene: NA; J gene: TRBJ2-5; CDR3 length: 15; V gene: TRBV21-1; clone size: NA; CDR3 DNA: TGTGCCAGCAGCCTCGGTGGGCTAGTGGAAGAGACCCAGTACTTC; CDR3 protein: CASSLGGLVEETQYF
D gene: TRBD2; J gene: TRBJ2-7; CDR3 length: 14; V gene: TRBV5-4; clone size: many; CDR3 DNA: TGTGCCAGCAGCGACAGGACTAGCGACTACGAGCAGTACTTC; CDR3 protein: CASSDRTSDYEQYF
D gene: TRBD1; J gene: TRBJ2-1; CDR3 length: 15; V gene: TRBV14; clone size: many; CDR3 DNA: TGTGCCAGCAGCCAAGCCGGGACAGGGGGCTATGAGCAGTTCTTC; CDR3 protein: CASSQAGTGGYEQFF
D gene: NA; J gene: TRBJ1-3; CDR3 length: 15; V gene: TRBV20-1; clone size: many; CDR3 DNA: TGCAGTGCTAGAGATCGTCAGAGCTCTGGAAACACCATATATTTT; CDR3 protein: CSARDRQSSGNTIYF
D gene: NA; J gene: TRBJ2-6; CDR3 length: 15; V gene: TRBV13; clone size: NA; CDR3 DNA: TGTGCCAGCGGGCAGGGACTGTCTGGGGCCAACGTCCTGACTTTC; CDR3 protein: CASGQGLSGANVLTF
D gene: NA; J gene: TRBJ2-1; CDR3 length: 15; V gene: TRBV12-3/TRBV12-4; clone size: many; CDR3 DNA: TGTGCCAGCAGTTTGGGGGACCCCTCCTACAATGAGCAGTTCTTC; CDR3 protein: CASSLGDPSYNEQFF
D gene: NA; J gene: TRBJ2-7; CDR3 length: 13; V gene: TRBV9; clone size: many; CDR3 DNA: TGTGCCAGCAGCGCCCCCGCCTCCTACGAGCAGTACTTC; CDR3 protein: CASSAPASYEQYF
D gene: NA; J gene: TRBJ2-2; CDR3 length: 16; V gene: TRBV4-2; clone size: NA; CDR3 DNA: TGTGCCAGCAGTCCCGAGGGGGAGTTGATCGCCGGGGAGCCGTTTTTT; CDR3 protein: CASSPEGELIAGEPFF
D gene: TRBD1; J gene: TRBJ1-4; CDR3 length: 15; V gene: TRBV6-2/TRBV6-3; clone size: many; CDR3 DNA: TGTGCCAGCAGTTTCCGGGACAGCTCAAATGAGGAACTGTTTTTT; CDR3 protein: CASSFRDSSNEELFF
D gene: TRBD1; J gene: TRBJ2-7; CDR3 length: 13; V gene: TRBV27; clone size: many; CDR3 DNA: TGTGCCAGCAGTTGGGGACAGCCCTACGAGCAGTACTTC; CDR3 protein: CASSWGQPYEQYF
D gene: TRBD2; J gene: TRBJ2-1; CDR3 length: 15; V gene: TRBV7-9; clone size: many; CDR3 DNA: TGTGCCAGCAGCTTTTCTAGCGGGAGGGCCGATGAGCAGTTCTTC; CDR3 protein: CASSFSSGRADEQFF
D gene: NA; J gene: TRBJ1-1; CDR3 length: 12; V gene: TRBV19; clone size: many; CDR3 DNA: TGTGCCAGTAGTACGCCAAACACTGAAGCTTTCTTT; CDR3 protein: CASSTPNTEAFF
D gene: TRBD2; J gene: TRBJ2-3; CDR3 length: 14; V gene: TRBV10-3; clone size: many; CDR3 DNA: TGTGCCATCAGTGAGGTTGGGAGGGCGGATACGCAGTATTTT; CDR3 protein: CAISEVGRADTQYF
D gene: NA; J gene: TRBJ1-1; CDR3 length: 12; V gene: TRBV7-2; clone size: many; CDR3 DNA: TGTGCCAGCAGCTTAGGTACGACTGAAGCTTTCTTT; CDR3 protein: CASSLGTTEAFF
D gene: NA; J gene: TRBJ2-7; CDR3 length: 15; V gene: TRBV27; clone size: many; CDR3 DNA: TGTGCCAGCAGTCCCCGACAGGGAGGGGTCGGAGAGCAGTACTTC; CDR3 protein: CASSPRQGGVGEQYF
D gene: NA; J gene: TRBJ2-1; CDR3 length: 15; V gene: TRBV5-1; clone size: many; CDR3 DNA: TGCGCCAGCAGCTTGGCCCCGGATTCCTACAATGAGCAGTTCTTC; CDR3 protein: CASSLAPDSYNEQFF
D gene: NA; J gene: TRBJ2-5; CDR3 length: 12; V gene: TRBV10-3; clone size: NA; CDR3 DNA: TGTGCCATCAGTGAGAACATAGAGACCCAGTACTTC; CDR3 protein: CAISENIETQYF
D gene: NA; J gene: TRBJ2-7; CDR3 length: 13; V gene: TRBV29-1; clone size: medium-sized; CDR3 DNA: TGCAGCGCCAGGGGCCAAAGCTCCTACGAGCAGTACTTC; CDR3 protein: CSARGQSSYEQYF
D gene: TRBD2; J gene: TRBJ2-5; CDR3 length: 18; V gene: TRBV4-1; clone size: many; CDR3 DNA: TGCGCCAGCAGCCAGGACCCCTTGTCCGGTAGCGGGGGAGAGACCCAGTACTTC; CDR3 protein: CASSQDPLSGSGGETQYF
D gene: NA; J gene: TRBJ2-4; CDR3 length: 16; V gene: TRBV7-9; clone size: many; CDR3 DNA: TGTGCCAGCAGCTTAAGTGAGGACAGACTAAAAAACATTCAGTACTTC; CDR3 protein: CASSLSEDRLKNIQYF
D gene: TRBD2; J gene: TRBJ2-3; CDR3 length: 14; V gene: TRBV12-3/TRBV12-4; clone size: many; CDR3 DNA: TGTGCCAGCAGGGGACTAGCGGGAGTGAGTACGCAGTATTTT; CDR3 protein: CASRGLAGVSTQYF
D gene: TRBD2; J gene: TRBJ2-3; CDR3 length: 15; V gene: TRBV23-1; clone size: medium-sized; CDR3 DNA: TGCGCCAGCAACCGCACTAGCGGAGGCACAGATACGCAGTATTTT; CDR3 protein: CASNRTSGGTDTQYF
D gene: TRBD2; J gene: TRBJ2-3; CDR3 length: 17; V gene: TRBV4-3; clone size: many; CDR3 DNA: TGCGCCAGCAGCCCCTCTCGAGGACTAGATTTTAGGGATACGCAGTATTTT; CDR3 protein: CASSPSRGLDFRDTQYF
D gene: TRBD2; J gene: TRBJ2-1; CDR3 length: 15; V gene: TRBV20-1; clone size: many; CDR3 DNA: TGCAGTGCTAGATCCCTAAGCGGGAGCTACAATGAGCAGTTCTTC; CDR3 protein: CSARSLSGSYNEQFF
D gene: NA; J gene: TRBJ2-7; CDR3 length: 14; V gene: TRBV7-9; clone size: NA; CDR3 DNA: TGTGCCAGCATTGGGACCGCCATAGGGAACGAGCAGTACTTC; CDR3 protein: CASIGTAIGNEQYF
D gene: NA; J gene: TRBJ1-1; CDR3 length: 15; V gene: TRBV20-1; clone size: many; CDR3 DNA: TGCAGTGCTAGAGGACGGGACACGATGGACACTGAAGCTTTCTTT; CDR3 protein: CSARGRDTMDTEAFF
D gene: NA; J gene: TRBJ1-1; CDR3 length: 13; V gene: TRBV12-3/TRBV12-4; clone size: many; CDR3 DNA: TGTGCCAGCAGTTTATCATTGAACACTGAAGCTTTCTTT; CDR3 protein: CASSLSLNTEAFF
D gene: NA; J gene: TRBJ2-7; CDR3 length: 13; V gene: TRBV2; clone size: NA; CDR3 DNA: TGTGCCAGCAGTGAGGTAGGGTTCTACGAGCAGTACTTC; CDR3 protein: CASSEVGFYEQYF
D gene: TRBD1; J gene: TRBJ2-7; CDR3 length: 13; V gene: TRBV29-1; clone size: NA; CDR3 DNA: TGCAGCGTTGGACGAATGGGACAGGGTGAGCAGTACTTC; CDR3 protein: CSVGRMGQGEQYF
D gene: TRBD1; J gene: TRBJ2-7; CDR3 length: 14; V gene: TRBV30; clone size: NA; CDR3 DNA: TGTGCCTGGAGCGATGGACAGGGGGGCTACGAGCAGTACTTC; CDR3 protein: CAWSDGQGGYEQYF
D gene: TRBD2; J gene: TRBJ2-3; CDR3 length: 17; V gene: TRBV9; clone size: many; CDR3 DNA: TGTGCCAGCAGCGTAAGTTTGGCTAGCGGGGAGACAGATACGCAGTATTTT; CDR3 protein: CASSVSLASGETDTQYF
D gene: TRBD2; J gene: TRBJ2-1; CDR3 length: 13; V gene: TRBV29-1; clone size: many; CDR3 DNA: TGCAGCGCGGGACTAGCGGGGTACAATGAGCAGTTCTTC; CDR3 protein: CSAGLAGYNEQFF
D gene: TRBD2; J gene: TRBJ2-3; CDR3 length: 16; V gene: TRBV7-2; clone size: many; CDR3 DNA: TGTGCCAGCAGCTCCATAGCGGGACCCGACACAGATACGCAGTATTTT; CDR3 protein: CASSSIAGPDTDTQYF
D gene: NA; J gene: TRBJ2-2; CDR3 length: 15; V gene: TRBV7-6; clone size: many; CDR3 DNA: TGTGCCAGCAGCTCCCACGATAAAAACACCGGGGAGCTGTTTTTT; CDR3 protein: CASSSHDKNTGELFF
D gene: TRBD1; J gene: TRBJ2-5; CDR3 length: 18; V gene: TRBV29-1; clone size: NA; CDR3 DNA: TGCAGCGTGTTCGGACAGGGTTCATGGTATAGGGGTCGGGAGACCCAGTACTTC; CDR3 protein: CSVFGQGSWYRGRETQYF
D gene: TRBD2; J gene: TRBJ2-1; CDR3 length: 19; V gene: TRBV5-3; clone size: NA; CDR3 DNA: TGTGCCAGCAGCCCCGGGACTAGCGGGATCCCACCCCCCTACAATGAGCAGTTCTTC; CDR3 protein: CASSPGTSGIPPPYNEQFF
D gene: TRBD1; J gene: TRBJ1-1; CDR3 length: 13; V gene: TRBV19; clone size: many; CDR3 DNA: TGTGCCAGTAGCCCAGGGGGCGGCGCTGAAGCTTTCTTT; CDR3 protein: CASSPGGGAEAFF
D gene: NA; J gene: TRBJ2-7; CDR3 length: 12; V gene: TRBV5-4; clone size: many; CDR3 DNA: TGTGCCAGCAGACGAGGGTCTGGTGAGCAGTACTTC; CDR3 protein: CASRRGSGEQYF
D gene: NA; J gene: TRBJ2-1; CDR3 length: 11; V gene: TRBV12-3/TRBV12-4; clone size: many; CDR3 DNA: TGTGCCAGCAGTTTATCCCGGGAACAGTTCTTC; CDR3 protein: CASSLSREQFF
D gene: NA; J gene: TRBJ2-7; CDR3 length: 15; V gene: TRBV4-3; clone size: many; CDR3 DNA: TGCGCCAGCAGTCCCGGGCCTGCGGCGTCCTACGAGCAGTACTTC; CDR3 protein: CASSPGPAASYEQYF
D gene: TRBD2; J gene: TRBJ2-1; CDR3 length: 15; V gene: TRBV7-2; clone size: many; CDR3 DNA: TGTGCCAGCAGCTTAGTTGCGGGGGGACCCAATGAGCAGTTCTTC; CDR3 protein: CASSLVAGGPNEQFF